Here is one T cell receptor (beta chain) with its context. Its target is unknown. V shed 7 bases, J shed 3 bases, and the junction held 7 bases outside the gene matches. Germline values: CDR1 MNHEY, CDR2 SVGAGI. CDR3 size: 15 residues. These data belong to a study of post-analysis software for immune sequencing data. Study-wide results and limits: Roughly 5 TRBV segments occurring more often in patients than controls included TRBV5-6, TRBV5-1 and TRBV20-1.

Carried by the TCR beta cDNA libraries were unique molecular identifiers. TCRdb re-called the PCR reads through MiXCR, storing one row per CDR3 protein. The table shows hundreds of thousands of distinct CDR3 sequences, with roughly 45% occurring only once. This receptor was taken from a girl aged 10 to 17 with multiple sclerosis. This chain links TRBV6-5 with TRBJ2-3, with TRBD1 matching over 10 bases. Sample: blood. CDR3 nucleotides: TGTGCCAGCACTCGACAGGGGGCGGGTACAGATACGCAGTATTTT. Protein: CASTRQGAGTDTQYF.